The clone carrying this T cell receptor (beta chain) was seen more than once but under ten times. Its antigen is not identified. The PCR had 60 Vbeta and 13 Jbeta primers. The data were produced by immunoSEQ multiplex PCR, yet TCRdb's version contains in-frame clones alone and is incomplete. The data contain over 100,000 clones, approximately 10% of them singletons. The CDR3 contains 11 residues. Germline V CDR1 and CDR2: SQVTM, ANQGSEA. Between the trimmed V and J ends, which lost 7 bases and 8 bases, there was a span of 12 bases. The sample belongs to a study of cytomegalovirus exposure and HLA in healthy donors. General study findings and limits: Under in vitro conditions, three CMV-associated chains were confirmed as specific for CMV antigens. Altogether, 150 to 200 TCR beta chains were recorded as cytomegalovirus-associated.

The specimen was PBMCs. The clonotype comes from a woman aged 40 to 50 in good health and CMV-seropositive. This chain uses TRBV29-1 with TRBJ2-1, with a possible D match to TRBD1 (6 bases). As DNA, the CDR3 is TGCAGCGGCCGATCAGGGGATGAGCAGTTCTTC. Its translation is CSGRSGDEQFF.